These T cell receptor beta chains were read from a single sample in a study of shared clonotypes between healthy human individuals. The method was immunoSEQ multiplex PCR; TCRdb's version includes in-frame clones alone and lacks a portion of them. This sample has approximately 1,500,000 clones, with around 95% found just once. The sample consisted of naive CD4+ T cells sorted from blood. These receptors came from a young man in good health. Each CDR3 is given with its conserved first and last residue. The order of the fields is CDR3 protein, CDR3 DNA, clone size, J gene, V gene, D gene. A D gene is named only where the DNA matches it firmly. Some rows mark clone size as missing; the rest say once, few, many or name a class of expanded clone.

cdr3_aa: CASSVVGNTIYF
cdr3_nt: TGTGCCAGCAGTGTAGTTGGGAACACCATATATTTT
clone_size: NA
j_call: TRBJ1-3
v_call: TRBV28
d_call: NA

cdr3_aa: CASSLAGGGSRHNEQFF
cdr3_nt: TGTGCCAGCAGCTTAGCGGGGGGAGGGAGTCGGCACAATGAGCAGTTCTTC
clone_size: once
j_call: TRBJ2-1
v_call: TRBV7-6
d_call: TRBD2

cdr3_aa: CASSLAVTGYNEQFF
cdr3_nt: TGTGCCAGCAGCTTAGCGGTGACAGGGTACAATGAGCAGTTCTTC
clone_size: NA
j_call: TRBJ2-1
v_call: TRBV11-3
d_call: TRBD1

cdr3_aa: CASSLSGRGGNEKLFF
cdr3_nt: TGTGCCAGCAGCCTAAGCGGCAGGGGTGGTAATGAAAAACTGTTTTTT
clone_size: NA
j_call: TRBJ1-4
v_call: TRBV5-4
d_call: NA

cdr3_aa: CASIRKEGAETYNEQFF
cdr3_nt: TGTGCCAGCATCCGGAAGGAGGGGGCGGAGACCTACAATGAGCAGTTCTTC
clone_size: NA
j_call: TRBJ2-1
v_call: TRBV5-4
d_call: NA

cdr3_aa: CASSLVGPRPTDTQYF
cdr3_nt: TGTGCCAGCAGCTTGGTTGGGCCCCGCCCCACAGATACGCAGTATTTT
clone_size: NA
j_call: TRBJ2-3
v_call: TRBV5-4
d_call: NA

cdr3_aa: CASSLVQGPYNEQFF
cdr3_nt: TGCGCCAGCAGCTTGGTTCAGGGCCCCTACAATGAGCAGTTCTTC
clone_size: once
j_call: TRBJ2-1
v_call: TRBV5-1
d_call: NA

cdr3_aa: CASSTRRRVSLQQYF
cdr3_nt: TGTGCCAGCAGCACGAGACGGCGAGTGAGCCTCCAGCAGTACTTC
clone_size: NA
j_call: TRBJ2-7
v_call: TRBV21-1
d_call: NA

cdr3_aa: CASSPLRAGENTGELFF
cdr3_nt: TGTGCCAGCTCACCACTAAGGGCAGGGGAAAACACCGGGGAGCTGTTTTTT
clone_size: NA
j_call: TRBJ2-2
v_call: TRBV18
d_call: NA

cdr3_aa: CSVNRGRTGELFF
cdr3_nt: TGCAGCGTCAACAGGGGGCGAACCGGGGAGCTGTTTTTT
clone_size: NA
j_call: TRBJ2-2
v_call: TRBV29-1
d_call: TRBD1

cdr3_aa: CASSIDGVSEAFF
cdr3_nt: TGTGCCAGTAGTATTGATGGAGTATCTGAAGCTTTCTTT
clone_size: NA
j_call: TRBJ1-1
v_call: TRBV19
d_call: NA

cdr3_aa: CASSEVSQETQYF
cdr3_nt: TGCGCCAGCAGCGAGGTTAGCCAAGAGACCCAGTACTTC
clone_size: NA
j_call: TRBJ2-5
v_call: TRBV5-1
d_call: NA

cdr3_aa: CASRTRGGPNTGELFF
cdr3_nt: TGTGCCAGTAGAACACGGGGCGGGCCAAACACCGGGGAGCTGTTTTTT
clone_size: once
j_call: TRBJ2-2
v_call: TRBV19
d_call: NA

cdr3_aa: CASSLTQGQTTAFF
cdr3_nt: TGTGCCAGCAGCCTGACTCAGGGACAGACAACAGCTTTCTTT
clone_size: NA
j_call: TRBJ1-1
v_call: TRBV5-5
d_call: TRBD1

cdr3_aa: CASSRRRDRGLNEQFF
cdr3_nt: TGTGCCAGCAGCCGACGGCGGGACAGGGGGCTTAATGAGCAGTTCTTC
clone_size: NA
j_call: TRBJ2-1
v_call: TRBV7-2
d_call: TRBD1

cdr3_aa: CSVEGQPYTEAFF
cdr3_nt: TGCAGCGTTGAAGGGCAGCCCTACACTGAAGCTTTCTTT
clone_size: NA
j_call: TRBJ1-1
v_call: TRBV29-1
d_call: NA

cdr3_aa: CASSPTPGQGRANTGELFF
cdr3_nt: TGTGCCAGCTCACCCACCCCGGGACAGGGTAGGGCGAACACCGGGGAGCTGTTTTTT
clone_size: NA
j_call: TRBJ2-2
v_call: TRBV18
d_call: TRBD1

cdr3_aa: CASSRGTSGRNTGELFF
cdr3_nt: TGCGCCAGCAGCCGCGGGACTAGCGGGAGGAACACCGGGGAGCTGTTTTTT
clone_size: NA
j_call: TRBJ2-2
v_call: TRBV5-1
d_call: TRBD2

cdr3_aa: CAWSGGLGFTDTQYF
cdr3_nt: TGTGCCTGGAGTGGCGGCTTGGGATTTACAGATACGCAGTATTTT
clone_size: NA
j_call: TRBJ2-3
v_call: TRBV30
d_call: NA

cdr3_aa: CASNMRTALNTEAFF
cdr3_nt: TGTGCCAGCAATATGCGGACAGCCCTGAACACTGAAGCTTTCTTT
clone_size: NA
j_call: TRBJ1-1
v_call: TRBV2
d_call: NA

cdr3_aa: CASSRTENTDTQYF
cdr3_nt: TGTGCCAGCTCACGAACGGAGAACACAGATACGCAGTATTTT
clone_size: NA
j_call: TRBJ2-3
v_call: TRBV18
d_call: NA

cdr3_aa: CASSAGRGEKLFF
cdr3_nt: TGTGCCAGCAGTGCCGGGAGGGGGGAAAAACTGTTTTTT
clone_size: NA
j_call: TRBJ1-4
v_call: TRBV2
d_call: NA

cdr3_aa: CASSPSAGARVYNEQFF
cdr3_nt: TGTGCCAGCTCACCTAGCGCGGGAGCTCGTGTCTACAATGAGCAGTTCTTC
clone_size: NA
j_call: TRBJ2-1
v_call: TRBV18
d_call: TRBD2

cdr3_aa: CASSSATAYSNQPQHF
cdr3_nt: TGTGCCAGCAGCTCCGCGACAGCATATAGCAATCAGCCCCAGCATTTT
clone_size: NA
j_call: TRBJ1-5
v_call: TRBV7-2
d_call: NA

cdr3_aa: CASSPFSGVNTDTQYF
cdr3_nt: TGCGCCAGCAGCCCCTTTTCCGGGGTCAACACAGATACGCAGTATTTT
clone_size: NA
j_call: TRBJ2-3
v_call: TRBV5-1
d_call: NA

cdr3_aa: CASSLPQGAGAKNIQYF
cdr3_nt: TGTGCCAGCAGTTTACCTCAGGGGGCAGGGGCCAAAAACATTCAGTACTTC
clone_size: NA
j_call: TRBJ2-4
v_call: TRBV28
d_call: TRBD1

cdr3_aa: CASSALTSGRYNEQFF
cdr3_nt: TGTGCCAGCAGCGCTCTGACTAGCGGGAGGTACAATGAGCAGTTCTTC
clone_size: NA
j_call: TRBJ2-1
v_call: TRBV9
d_call: TRBD2

cdr3_aa: CASSPSGGETQYF
cdr3_nt: TGTGCCAGCAGCCCGTCCGGTGGAGAGACCCAGTACTTC
clone_size: NA
j_call: TRBJ2-5
v_call: TRBV5-4
d_call: NA

cdr3_aa: CASSKRTRDTGELFF
cdr3_nt: TGCGCCAGCAGCAAACGGACTAGAGACACCGGGGAGCTGTTTTTT
clone_size: NA
j_call: TRBJ2-2
v_call: TRBV4-3
d_call: TRBD2

cdr3_aa: CASSFGGLTYNEQFF
cdr3_nt: TGCGCCAGCAGCTTTGGAGGGTTAACCTACAATGAGCAGTTCTTC
clone_size: once
j_call: TRBJ2-1
v_call: TRBV5-1
d_call: NA

cdr3_aa: CASSLYGRTSDEQFF
cdr3_nt: TGCGCCAGCAGCTTGTACGGAAGAACGTCTGATGAGCAGTTCTTC
clone_size: NA
j_call: TRBJ2-1
v_call: TRBV5-1
d_call: NA

cdr3_aa: CASSVEAVRMTEAFF
cdr3_nt: TGTGCCAGCAGCGTGGAGGCCGTTAGAATGACTGAAGCTTTCTTT
clone_size: NA
j_call: TRBJ1-1
v_call: TRBV9
d_call: NA

cdr3_aa: CASSSPLAGSSYNEQFF
cdr3_nt: TGTGCCAGCAGTTCTCCCCTAGCGGGGAGCTCCTACAATGAGCAGTTCTTC
clone_size: NA
j_call: TRBJ2-1
v_call: TRBV7-2
d_call: TRBD2

cdr3_aa: CASSLLLAPNNEQFF
cdr3_nt: TGTGCCAGCAGCCTCTTGCTAGCGCCCAACAATGAGCAGTTCTTC
clone_size: NA
j_call: TRBJ2-1
v_call: TRBV14
d_call: NA

cdr3_aa: CASSQRHGNSYNEQFF
cdr3_nt: TGTGCCAGCAGCCAAAGGCACGGGAACTCCTACAATGAGCAGTTCTTC
clone_size: NA
j_call: TRBJ2-1
v_call: TRBV14
d_call: NA

cdr3_aa: CASSYDRIYEQYF
cdr3_nt: TGTGCCAGCAGTTACGACAGAATATACGAGCAGTACTTC
clone_size: once
j_call: TRBJ2-7
v_call: TRBV6-5
d_call: NA

cdr3_aa: CAKSRTSGPYEQYF
cdr3_nt: TGTGCCAAAAGCCGGACTAGCGGCCCCTACGAGCAGTACTTC
clone_size: once
j_call: TRBJ2-7
v_call: TRBV2
d_call: TRBD2

cdr3_aa: CASSPNGRAGTNEKLFF
cdr3_nt: TGTGCCAGCTCACCCAACGGGAGGGCAGGAACTAATGAAAAACTGTTTTTT
clone_size: NA
j_call: TRBJ1-4
v_call: TRBV18
d_call: NA

cdr3_aa: CASSHGVSNQPQHF
cdr3_nt: TGCGCCAGCAGCCATGGGGTGAGCAATCAGCCCCAGCATTTT
clone_size: NA
j_call: TRBJ1-5
v_call: TRBV4-3
d_call: NA

cdr3_aa: CASSVGTIYRDEQYF
cdr3_nt: TGTGCCAGCAGCGTAGGGACTATCTATCGGGACGAGCAGTACTTC
clone_size: once
j_call: TRBJ2-7
v_call: TRBV9
d_call: NA

cdr3_aa: CASSHGRPSYNEQFF
cdr3_nt: TGTGCCAGCAGCCACGGACGTCCATCCTACAATGAGCAGTTCTTC
clone_size: NA
j_call: TRBJ2-1
v_call: TRBV7-9
d_call: NA

cdr3_aa: CASANRGSTYNEQFF
cdr3_nt: TGTGCCAGCGCGAACCGGGGGTCCACCTACAATGAGCAGTTCTTC
clone_size: once
j_call: TRBJ2-1
v_call: TRBV27
d_call: NA

cdr3_aa: CASSLRDSIYEQYF
cdr3_nt: TGTGCCAGCAGCTTACGGGACAGTATCTACGAGCAGTACTTC
clone_size: NA
j_call: TRBJ2-7
v_call: TRBV7-9
d_call: TRBD1